The 7 T cell receptor beta chains given below trace back to one sample, sequenced in a study of CD8 T cells in Susac syndrome. Random hexamers primed reverse transcription of about 0.5 to 1 ug RNA. TCRdb itself ran the immunoSEQ multiplex PCR reads through MiXCR, one entry per CDR3 protein. The repertoire has roughly 80,000 distinct CDR3 sequences, less than 95% of them found once; the top ten carry about 0.52%. The specimen sequenced was CD8+ T cells from PBMCs. These receptors all stem from a human donor with Susac syndrome.

The rearrangement links TRBV6-4 to TRBJ1-1; no clear D. The CDR3 runs to 14 residues. Trimming took off 4 bases at V and 0 bases at J, with 9 bases between the two ends. The germline V gene has CDR1 MRHNA and CDR2 SNTAGT. CDR3 DNA: TGTGCCAGCAGTGGTTCTCGGGTGAACACTGAAGCTTTCTTT. As protein: CASSGSRVNTEAFF.

V and J are TRBV9 and TRBJ1-2; no clear D. This CDR3 region has 13 residues. Trimming took off 0 bases at V and 2 bases at J, with 5 bases between the two ends. Germline-derived CDR1 and CDR2 are SGDLS and YYNGEE. Written as DNA, the CDR3 is TGTGCCAGCAGCGTAGCGCGGAACTATGGCTACACCTTC. Its translation is CASSVARNYGYTF.

The chain recombines TRBV7-6 with TRBJ2-1; tentative D call: TRBD2 (5 bases). The CDR3 length is 15 residues. Deletions cut 6 bases from V and 6 bases from J, with 18 bases between. Germline lookup yields CDR1 SGHVS and CDR2 FNYEAQ. DNA for the CDR3: TGTGCCAGCAGGTCAACGGGATCTCTGGGCAATGAGCAGTTCTTC. Translating gives CASRSTGSLGNEQFF.

The count of this clonotype is one. This sequence joins TRBV7-8 and TRBJ2-1; D is uncertain. The CDR3 spans 12 residues. The germline V gene encodes CDR1 SGHVS and CDR2 FQNEAQ. V lost 7 bases, J lost 4 bases, and 8 bases lay in between. The CDR3 bases are TGTGCCAGCACTCCGACTTACAATGAGCAGTTCTTC. Its translation is CASTPTYNEQFF. The full variable domain, in which reference TRBV7-8 and TRBJ2-1 provide the parts outside the CDR3, is GAGVSQSPRYKVAKRGQDVALRCDPISGHVSLFWYQQALGQGPEFLTYFQNEAQLDKSGLPSDRFFAERPEGSVSTLKIQRTQQEDSAVYLCASTPTYNEQFFGPGTRLTVL.

The chain couples TRBV30 to TRBJ2-7; D gene uncertain. Trimming stripped 2 bases from V and 1 base from J, with 6 bases between. Per the germline V gene, CDR1 is GTSNPN and CDR2 is SVGIG (reference sequence). The CDR3 has 12 amino acids. This CDR3 reads CAWSPLSYEQYF. The CDR3 DNA follows: TGTGCCTGGAGTCCCTTATCCTACGAGCAGTACTTC.

The V and J genes are TRBV20-1 and TRBJ2-1; a weak D match, TRBD2 (5 bases). The V gene's germline CDR1 is DFQATT and CDR2 SNEGSKA (reference sequence). V was pared by 5 bases and J by 5 bases, with 16 bases between. This CDR3 is 14 amino acids long. CDR3 sequence reads: CSAQDSPLNNEQFF. The CDR3 DNA sequence: TGCAGTGCTCAGGACTCCCCTTTGAACAATGAGCAGTTCTTC.

The chain employs TRBV6-5 and TRBJ2-6; D gene unclear. The V end was cut by 8 bases, the J end by 2 bases, with 10 bases between. The CDR3 runs to 14 residues. CDR1 is MNHEY, CDR2 SVGAGI, per germline. Here the CDR3 DNA reads TGTGCCAGCTCCCTCCCAGCTGGGGCCAACGTCCTGACTTTC. Translation: CASSLPAGANVLTF.